A selection of T cell receptor beta chains follows, all from one sample in a study of T cell responses to AZD1222 COVID-19 vaccine. The data were produced by immunoSEQ multiplex PCR, yet TCRdb's version contains in-frame clones alone and is incomplete. The sample consists of tens of thousands of clones, about 87% of them appearing once. The sample consisted of peripheral blood, taken on day 0 of AZD1222 vaccination. Receptor source: an adult in good health. The CDR3 runs from the conserved cysteine through the conserved F or W. The D gene is left open where the match is weak. Clone sizes are given selectively: once, few, many, or a class where the clone is expanded.

TRBV7-2	TRBJ2-4	-	-	CASSTWTAENIQYF	TGTGCCAGCAGCACCTGGACAGCTGAAAACATTCAGTACTTC
TRBV6-5	TRBJ1-5	-	-	CASKGGNNQPQHF	TGTGCCAGCAAAGGAGGGAACAATCAGCCCCAGCATTTT
TRBV18	TRBJ2-5	-	-	CASSPPAEGETQYF	TGTGCCAGCTCACCACCCGCCGAAGGGGAGACCCAGTACTTC
TRBV10-3	TRBJ2-7	-	-	CAIRTDFPSYEQYF	TGTGCCATCAGAACAGACTTCCCCTCCTACGAGCAGTACTTC
TRBV12-3/TRBV12-4	TRBJ1-3	-	-	CASSFAGNTIYF	TGTGCCAGCAGTTTTGCCGGAAACACCATATATTTT
TRBV5-1	TRBJ2-1	-	TRBD1	CASSPGQSSSYNEQFF	TGCGCCAGCAGCCCGGGACAGTCGAGCTCCTACAATGAGCAGTTCTTC
TRBV9	TRBJ2-1	-	-	CASSPPLAGANEQFF	TGTGCCAGCAGCCCCCCGCTGGCAGGGGCTAATGAGCAGTTCTTC
TRBV12-5	TRBJ2-7	-	TRBD1	CASGRTGSSYEQYF	TGTGCTAGTGGACGGACAGGAAGCTCCTACGAGCAGTACTTC
TRBV11-1	TRBJ2-1	once	TRBD2	CASSLSGRSHNEQFF	TGTGCCAGCAGCTTAAGCGGGAGGTCCCACAATGAGCAGTTCTTC
TRBV6-2/TRBV6-3	TRBJ1-2	-	-	CASSYLGSSNYGYTF	TGTGCCAGCAGTTATCTCGGCAGCTCTAACTATGGCTACACCTTC
TRBV20-1	TRBJ1-6	few	-	CSASRGYSYNSPLHF	TGCAGTGCTAGTCGGGGATACTCCTATAATTCACCCCTCCACTTT
TRBV5-4	TRBJ2-3	-	-	CASSRDSTDTQYF	TGTGCCAGCAGTCGGGACTCCACAGATACGCAGTATTTT
TRBV11-3	TRBJ2-3	-	-	CASSPRDLVDTQYF	TGTGCCAGCAGCCCTCGGGATTTGGTAGATACGCAGTATTTT
TRBV6-2/TRBV6-3	TRBJ2-5	-	-	CASSYKSVGQYF	TGTGCCAGCAGTTACAAGTCGGTTGGCCAGTACTTC
TRBV12-3/TRBV12-4	TRBJ1-1	-	TRBD1	CASSSGQGTEAFF	TGTGCCAGCAGTTCGGGACAGGGAACTGAAGCTTTCTTT
TRBV19	TRBJ2-1	-	-	CASTSTKWTPNEQFF	TGTGCCAGTACATCCACCAAATGGACACCCAATGAGCAGTTCTTC
TRBV11-2	TRBJ2-4	-	-	CASSSLRRLAKNIQYF	TGTGCCAGCAGCTCCTTGAGGCGACTAGCCAAAAACATTCAGTACTTC
TRBV9	TRBJ2-3	-	TRBD1	CASSVEGASTDTQYF	TGTGCCAGCAGCGTAGAGGGGGCGAGCACAGATACGCAGTATTTT
TRBV4-1	TRBJ2-5	-	-	CASSQYPIGGAVQETQYF	TGCGCCAGCAGCCAGTACCCAATCGGAGGAGCGGTTCAAGAGACCCAGTACTTC
TRBV25-1	TRBJ1-1	-	-	CASSRHAENTEAFF	TGTGCCAGCAGTAGACACGCCGAGAACACTGAAGCTTTCTTT
TRBV27	TRBJ1-5	-	-	CASSRRASNQPQHF	TGTGCCAGCAGTAGGAGGGCCAGCAATCAGCCCCAGCATTTT
TRBV2	TRBJ1-1	-	-	CASSGESGTEAFF	TGTGCCAGCAGCGGTGAGAGCGGCACTGAAGCTTTCTTT
TRBV2	TRBJ2-7	-	TRBD2	CASRYRLARSYEQYF	TGTGCCAGCAGGTATAGACTAGCGCGTTCCTACGAGCAGTACTTC
TRBV21-1	TRBJ2-2	-	-	CASSLPGPNTGELFF	TGTGCCAGCAGCTTACCGGGCCCAAACACCGGGGAGCTGTTTTTT
TRBV27	TRBJ2-7	-	TRBD2	CASGRLAGAVYF	TGTGCCAGCGGCAGACTAGCGGGAGCAGTCTACTTC
TRBV10-3	TRBJ2-1	-	TRBD2	CATGTSGAYNEQFF	TGTGCCACCGGGACTAGCGGGGCTTACAATGAGCAGTTCTTC
TRBV24-1	TRBJ2-2	medium-sized	-	CATGTLGGGNTGELFF	TGTGCCACCGGAACCCTCGGCGGCGGGAACACCGGGGAGCTGTTTTTT
TRBV10-3	TRBJ2-7	-	TRBD2	CAISDQGLASYEQYF	TGTGCCATCAGCGACCAGGGACTAGCGTCCTACGAGCAGTACTTC
TRBV2	TRBJ2-3	-	TRBD2	CASTGGGGTSTDTQYF	TGTGCCAGCACCGGGGGGGGCGGCACAAGCACAGATACGCAGTATTTT
TRBV11-3	TRBJ2-7	-	-	CASSLPGLGSYEQYF	TGTGCCAGCAGCTTACCTGGGTTGGGCTCCTACGAGCAGTACTTC
TRBV5-1	TRBJ2-7	-	TRBD2	CASSLGTSGIDEQYF	TGCGCCAGCAGCTTGGGCACTAGCGGGATCGACGAGCAGTACTTC
TRBV19	TRBJ1-1	-	TRBD1	CASTTGTAPNTEAFF	TGTGCCAGTACCACTGGGACAGCTCCTAACACTGAAGCTTTCTTT
TRBV15	TRBJ2-2	-	TRBD2	CATSRVSGGGELFF	TGTGCCACCAGCAGGGTCAGCGGGGGCGGGGAGCTGTTTTTT
TRBV19	TRBJ2-1	-	-	CASSSYRVADNEQFF	TGTGCCAGTAGTTCGTACAGGGTTGCGGACAATGAGCAGTTCTTC
TRBV21-1	TRBJ1-5	-	-	CARRPRSRNQPQHF	TGTGCCAGAAGACCCCGGTCGCGCAATCAGCCCCAGCATTTT
TRBV6-5	TRBJ1-1	-	-	CASSYDGGTSEAFF	TGTGCCAGCAGTTATGACGGGGGGACGTCTGAAGCTTTCTTT
TRBV10-2	TRBJ1-6	-	-	CASSESRGGVGTPRGSPLHF	TGCGCCAGCAGTGAGTCGAGGGGCGGCGTGGGGACTCCTAGGGGGTCACCCCTCCACTTT
TRBV6-5	TRBJ2-1	-	TRBD2	CASRTGGPGNEQFF	TGTGCCAGCAGAACGGGAGGGCCCGGCAATGAGCAGTTCTTC
TRBV6-5	TRBJ2-5	-	-	CASTLDRTQETQYF	TGTGCCAGCACCCTAGACAGGACACAAGAGACCCAGTACTTC
TRBV3-1/TRBV3-2	TRBJ1-2	-	-	CASSQDFRGYTF	TGTGCCAGCAGCCAAGATTTCCGTGGCTACACCTTC
TRBV9	TRBJ2-3	once	-	CASSVAPTDTQYF	TGTGCCAGCAGCGTAGCTCCCACAGATACGCAGTATTTT
TRBV18	TRBJ2-1	-	TRBD2	CASSSIAGGNNEQFF	TGTGCCAGCTCATCTATAGCGGGAGGGAACAATGAGCAGTTCTTC
TRBV21-1	TRBJ2-7	-	-	CAIKRGGKCIYEQYF	TGTGCCATCAAGAGAGGCGGGAAGTGTATCTACGAGCAGTACTTC
TRBV15	TRBJ2-1	-	-	CATRRPGPRYNEQFF	TGTGCCACCAGAAGACCGGGACCGAGATACAATGAGCAGTTCTTC
TRBV6-4	TRBJ2-1	-	TRBD1	CASSRDRGYNEQFF	TGTGCCAGCAGCCGGGACAGGGGATACAATGAGCAGTTCTTC
TRBV4-2	TRBJ1-1	-	-	CASSRETQNTEAFF	TGTGCCAGCAGCCGAGAGACCCAGAACACTGAAGCTTTCTTT